The sample holds a few counts of the clone carrying this T cell receptor beta chain. Its specificity is not known. This specimen comes from a study of breast tumors, draining lymph nodes, adjacent tissues. General study points: Data fit most tumor T cells coming from lymph node, expanding in tumor.

Samples came from axillary lymph nodes draining the breast cancer. TCRdb passed the multiplex PCR reads through MiXCR, listing each CDR3 protein once. The sample records roughly 100,000 distinct CDR3 sequences, roughly 33% being singletons. The CDR3 contains 14 residues. The V end was cut by 6 bases, the J end by 4 bases, with 15 bases between. The germline V gene encodes CDR1 ENHRY and CDR2 SYGVKD. The chain uses TRBV10-3 and TRBJ1-1, with D perhaps matching TRBD1 (5 bases). The sample taken for sequencing was axillary lymph node tissue. The TCR was taken from a female donor with breast cancer. Some clones in this sample may be carry-over from other donors' samples. The CDR3 DNA follows: TGTGCCATCAGGGGGGGAGCCTTAGCCACTGAAGCTTTCTTT. It is translated as CAIRGGALATEAFF.